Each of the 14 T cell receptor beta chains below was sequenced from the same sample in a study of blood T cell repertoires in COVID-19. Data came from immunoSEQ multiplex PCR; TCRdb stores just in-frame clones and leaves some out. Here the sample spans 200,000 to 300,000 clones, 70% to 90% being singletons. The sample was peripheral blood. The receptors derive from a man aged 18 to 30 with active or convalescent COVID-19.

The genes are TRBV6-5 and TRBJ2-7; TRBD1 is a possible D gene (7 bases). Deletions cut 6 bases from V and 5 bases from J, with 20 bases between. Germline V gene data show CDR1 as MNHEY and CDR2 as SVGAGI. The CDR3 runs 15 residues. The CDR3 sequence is CASRPVSQGGNEQYF. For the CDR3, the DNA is TGTGCCAGCAGACCCGTTTCTCAGGGGGGTAACGAGCAGTACTTC.

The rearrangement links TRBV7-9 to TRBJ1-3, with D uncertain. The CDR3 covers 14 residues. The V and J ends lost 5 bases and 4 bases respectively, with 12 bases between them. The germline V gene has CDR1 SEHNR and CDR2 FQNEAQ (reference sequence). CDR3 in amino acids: CASSHTQQGNTIYF. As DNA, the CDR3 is TGTGCCAGCAGCCACACTCAACAGGGAAACACCATATATTTT. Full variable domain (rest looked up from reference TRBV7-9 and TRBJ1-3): DTGVSQNPRHKITKRGQNVTFRCDPISEHNRLYWYRQTLGQGPEFLTYFQNEAQLEKSRLLSDRFSAERPKGSFSTLEIQRTEQGDSAMYLCASSHTQQGNTIYFGEGSWLTVV.

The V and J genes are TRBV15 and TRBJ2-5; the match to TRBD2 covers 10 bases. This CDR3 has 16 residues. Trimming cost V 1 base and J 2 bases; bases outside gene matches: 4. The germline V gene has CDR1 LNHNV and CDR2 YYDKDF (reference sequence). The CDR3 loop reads CATSRGTSGPQETQYF. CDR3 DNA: TGTGCCACCAGCAGAGGGACTAGCGGACCTCAAGAGACCCAGTACTTC.

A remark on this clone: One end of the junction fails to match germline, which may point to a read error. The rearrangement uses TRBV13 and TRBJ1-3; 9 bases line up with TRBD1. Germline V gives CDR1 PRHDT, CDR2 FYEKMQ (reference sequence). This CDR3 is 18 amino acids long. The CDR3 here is CASSLGQGQRRAGNTIYF. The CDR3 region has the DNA TGTGCCAGCAGCCTAGGACAGGGGCAACGAAGGGCTGGAAACACCATATATTTT.

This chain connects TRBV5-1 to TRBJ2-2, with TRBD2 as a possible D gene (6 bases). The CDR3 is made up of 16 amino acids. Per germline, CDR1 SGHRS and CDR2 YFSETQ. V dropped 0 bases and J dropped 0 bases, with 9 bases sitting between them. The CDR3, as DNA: TGCGCCAGCAGCTTGGAAGGAGGGGCGAACACCGGGGAGCTGTTTTTT. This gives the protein CASSLEGGANTGELFF. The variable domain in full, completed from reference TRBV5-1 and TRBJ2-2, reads KAGVTQTPRYLIKTRGQQVTLSCSPISGHRSVSWYQQTPGQGLQFLFEYFSETQRNKGNFPGRFSGRQFSNSRSEMNVSTLELGDSALYLCASSLEGGANTGELFFGEGSRLTVL.

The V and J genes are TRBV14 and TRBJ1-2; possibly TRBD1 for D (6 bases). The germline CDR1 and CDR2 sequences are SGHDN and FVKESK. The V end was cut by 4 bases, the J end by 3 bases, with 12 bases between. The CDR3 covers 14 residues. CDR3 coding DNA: TGTGCCAGCAGCCCGGCCGGGGGGCACTATGGCTACACCTTC. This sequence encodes CASSPAGGHYGYTF.

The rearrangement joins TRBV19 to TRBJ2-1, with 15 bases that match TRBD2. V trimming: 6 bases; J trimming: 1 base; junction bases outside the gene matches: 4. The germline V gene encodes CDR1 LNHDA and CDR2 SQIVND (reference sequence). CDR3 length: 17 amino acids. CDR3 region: CASSTGTSGRSYNEQFF. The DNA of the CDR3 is TGTGCCAGTAGCACAGGGACTAGCGGGAGGTCCTACAATGAGCAGTTCTTC. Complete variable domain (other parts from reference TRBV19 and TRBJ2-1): DGGITQSPKYLFRKEGQNVTLSCEQNLNHDAMYWYRQDPGQGLRLIYYSQIVNDFQKGDIAEGYSVSREKKESFPLTVTSAQKNPTAFYLCASSTGTSGRSYNEQFFGPGTRLTVL.

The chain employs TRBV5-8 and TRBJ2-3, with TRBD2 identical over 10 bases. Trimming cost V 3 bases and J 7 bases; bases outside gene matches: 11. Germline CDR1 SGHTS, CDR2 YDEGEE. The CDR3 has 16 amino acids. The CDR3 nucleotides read TGTGCCAGCAGCTCTCTAGCGGGAGACGGGTCATATACGCAGTATTTT. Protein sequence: CASSSLAGDGSYTQYF.

The CDR3: CASSFRGVGGELFF. As DNA, the CDR3 is TGTGCCAGCAGTTTTCGGGGGGTCGGCGGGGAGCTGTTTTTT. The gene calls are TRBV28 and TRBJ2-2; 7 bases align to TRBD2. This CDR3 spans 14 amino acids. V was clipped by 3 bases and J by 7 bases; unmatched bases: 5. Germline V lookup: CDR1 MDHEN, CDR2 SYDVKM. The variable domain in full, with the rest retrieved from reference TRBV28 and TRBJ2-2, is DVKVTQSSRYLVKRTGEKVFLECVQDMDHENMFWYRQDPGLGLRLIYFSYDVKMKEKGDIPEGYSVSREKKERFSLILESASTNQTSMYLCASSFRGVGGELFFGEGSRLTVL.

As DNA, the CDR3 is TGCGCCAGCAGCCAGGGGATCGGGACAGGGCGTAATGAGCAGTTCTTC. Amino acid sequence: CASSQGIGTGRNEQFF. The chain is built from TRBV4-3 and TRBJ2-1, with 9 bases lining up with TRBD1. V was pared by 3 bases and J by 7 bases, with 10 bases of the junction left unmatched. Looked up from germline, CDR1 is LGHNA and CDR2 is YSLEER. The CDR3 covers 16 residues.

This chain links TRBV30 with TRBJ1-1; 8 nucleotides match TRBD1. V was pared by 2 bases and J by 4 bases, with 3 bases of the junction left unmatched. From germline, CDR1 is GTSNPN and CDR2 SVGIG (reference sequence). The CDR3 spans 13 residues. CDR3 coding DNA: TGTGCCTGGAGTCAGGGGGCCGCCACTGAAGCTTTCTTT. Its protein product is CAWSQGAATEAFF.

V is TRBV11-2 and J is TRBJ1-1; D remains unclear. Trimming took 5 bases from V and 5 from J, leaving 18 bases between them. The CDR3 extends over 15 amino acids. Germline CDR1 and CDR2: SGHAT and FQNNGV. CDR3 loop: CASSIMGQVKTEAFF. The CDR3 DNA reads TGTGCCAGCAGCATAATGGGCCAGGTCAAGACTGAAGCTTTCTTT.

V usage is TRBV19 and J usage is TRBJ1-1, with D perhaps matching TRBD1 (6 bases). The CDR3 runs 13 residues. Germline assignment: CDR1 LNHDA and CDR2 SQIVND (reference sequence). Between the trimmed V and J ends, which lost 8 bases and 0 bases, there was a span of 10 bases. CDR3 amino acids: CASYTGLNTEAFF. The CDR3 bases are TGTGCCAGTTACACAGGGTTGAACACTGAAGCTTTCTTT.

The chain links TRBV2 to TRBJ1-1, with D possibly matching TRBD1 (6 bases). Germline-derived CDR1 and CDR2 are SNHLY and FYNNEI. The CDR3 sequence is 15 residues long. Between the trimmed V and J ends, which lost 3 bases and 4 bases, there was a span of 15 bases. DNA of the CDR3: TGTGCCAGCAGTGAGCTATCAGGGGTTTCCACTGAAGCTTTCTTT. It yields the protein CASSELSGVSTEAFF.